This entry features one TCR beta chain sequence. The participants were between roughly 18 and 89 years old and came from roughly 24 US areas. Assignments of participants to cohorts depended upon their own reported clinical history. The entry originates in a study of blood T cell repertoires in COVID-19. Whole-study context: From the United States, Italy and Spain came samples of acute and convalescent COVID-19.

Original processing notes: For nucleated cells, counts were estimated from reference gene primer amplification. Some clones are missing from TCRdb's copy, which holds only in-frame ones; the method was immunoSEQ multiplex PCR. The V and J calls and clone size were taken over from that table, and D and trimming were inferred from the DNA. The repertoire holds fewer than 200,000 clones, 88% seen once, with roughly 9% in the top ten. The sequenced sample was PBMCs or T cells enriched from blood (not recorded which). The TCR was taken from a woman under 30 who had recovered from COVID-19.

This chain's CDR3 is CASMRQGAINQPQHF. CDR3 sequence (DNA): TGTGCCAGTATGAGACAGGGGGCAATCAATCAGCCCCAGCATTTT. The chain couples TRBV19 to TRBJ1-5, with TRBD1 identical over 10 bases. CDR1 and CDR2 (germline): LNHDA, SQIVND (reference sequence). The CDR3 length is 15 residues. The V gene end was trimmed by 7 bases and the J gene end by 3 bases; junction bases not matched to a gene: 6.